The 22 T cell receptor beta chains below were found in one sample sequenced in a study of cytomegalovirus exposure and HLA in healthy donors. Libraries were prepared by immunoSEQ multiplex PCR; TCRdb keeps only in-frame clonotypes and omits some of them. The repertoire holds 200,000 to 300,000 clones, with less than 95% as singletons. Sequenced: PBMCs. The receptor set was obtained from a woman in her 30s in good health and CMV-seronegative.

The chain recombines TRBV29-1 with TRBJ2-3; unclear D gene. CDR1 is SQVTM and CDR2 is ANQGSEA in the germline V gene. This CDR3 comprises 14 residues. V lost 0 bases and J lost 0, with 7 bases in between. The CDR3 reads CSVEEALSTDTQYF. CDR3 nucleotides: TGCAGCGTTGAAGAAGCGCTTAGCACAGATACGCAGTATTTT.

The chain carries TRBV11-2 and TRBJ2-7; D remains unclear. Trimming removed 5 bases from V and 2 bases from J, with 10 bases in between. There are 13 residues in the CDR3. Per germline, CDR1 SGHAT and CDR2 FQNNGV. The CDR3 is CASSPLGTYEQYF. CDR3 nucleotide sequence: TGTGCCAGCAGCCCCTTGGGTACCTACGAGCAGTACTTC.

The chain recombines TRBV18 with TRBJ2-2; D unresolved. This CDR3 is 14 amino acids long. Trimming left V 0 bases short and J 8 bases short, with 10 bases between. Germline lookup yields CDR1 KGHSH and CDR2 LQKENI. The CDR3 nucleotides read TGTGCCAGCTCACCACCCCTTACTGAAGGGGAGCTGTTTTTT. It codes for CASSPPLTEGELFF.

This rearrangement joins TRBV10-1 to TRBJ2-7, with D hard to call. The V gene's germline CDR1 is WNHNN and CDR2 SYGVQD (reference sequence). The V and J ends lost 7 bases and 12 bases respectively, with 25 bases between them. The CDR3 spans 14 residues. The CDR3 loop is CASTRKSAFQIPYF. CDR3 coding DNA: TGCGCCAGCACTCGTAAGTCGGCATTCCAAATTCCGTACTTC.

The genes are TRBV14 and TRBJ1-1, with a possible D match to TRBD1 (6 bases). The CDR3 has 16 residues. CDR1 and CDR2 (germline): SGHDN, FVKESK. V was shortened by 4 bases and J by 1 base, with 16 bases between the two germline ends. The DNA for the CDR3 is TGTGCCAGCAGCCCACCAGGGGCGACAGGGAACACTGAAGCTTTCTTT. This gives the protein CASSPPGATGNTEAFF.

The count of this clone is one. The chain joins TRBV2 to TRBJ2-2, with unresolved D. Germline lookup yields CDR1 SNHLY and CDR2 FYNNEI. The CDR3 is 12 amino acids. Trimming took 7 bases from V and 2 from J, leaving 5 bases between them. For the CDR3, the DNA is TGTGCCAGCAACCCAAACACCGGGGAGCTGTTTTTT. Translated: CASNPNTGELFF.

The rearrangement links TRBV4-1 to TRBJ2-1; D uncertain. Germline-derived CDR1 and CDR2 are MGHRA and YSYEKL. Trimming cost V 1 base and J 4 bases, with 14 bases left between them. The CDR3 sequence is 16 residues long. CDR3 sequence (DNA): TGCGCCAGCAGCCAAGTAGATCTGATAATATACAATGAGCAGTTCTTC. Translation gives CASSQVDLIIYNEQFF.

The chain employs TRBV4-3 and TRBJ2-7; no firm D call. The CDR3 is made up of 11 amino acids. The V and J ends lost 2 bases and 7 bases respectively, with 6 bases between them. The V gene's germline CDR1 is LGHNA and CDR2 YSLEER. As DNA, the CDR3 is TGCGCCAGCAGCCAATATGGTGAGCAGTACTTC. Protein product: CASSQYGEQYF.

V gene TRBV6-1 combines with J gene TRBJ2-7; D may be TRBD1 or TRBD2 (5 bases each). CDR3 length: 13 residues. Trimming cost V 8 bases and J 3 bases, with 14 bases left between them. CDR1 MNHNS and CDR2 SASEGT come from the germline V gene. DNA for the CDR3: TGTGCCAGCGGTGGGACCAATATCTACGAGCAGTACTTC. Its protein product is CASGGTNIYEQYF.

The chain is built from TRBV2 and TRBJ2-7, with 7 bases matching TRBD1. Germline V gene data show CDR1 as SNHLY and CDR2 as FYNNEI. CDR3 length equals 13 residues. V gave up 8 bases and J gave up 2 bases; unmatched junction bases: 6. DNA for the CDR3: TGTGCCAGCGCCGGGACAGTCACCTACGAGCAGTACTTC. Its protein is CASAGTVTYEQYF.

V usage is TRBV27 and J usage is TRBJ2-7; TRBD1 matches 8 bases. Trimming removed 10 bases from V and 3 bases from J; junction bases left unmatched: 11. The CDR3 covers 14 residues. Germline CDR1 and CDR2: MNHEY and SMNVEV (reference sequence). The CDR3 DNA reads TGTGCCACCAAGAGGACAGGGAAGATCTACGAGCAGTACTTC. Translated: CATKRTGKIYEQYF.

The chain's CDR3 is CASSLSGGLANEQFF. In nucleotides, the CDR3 is TGTGCCAGCAGTTTATCGGGGGGACTAGCAAATGAGCAGTTCTTC. This chain links TRBV27 with TRBJ2-1; 9 bases agree with TRBD2. Trimming at V came to 0 bases and at J to 7 bases, leaving 4 bases not matched to a gene. This CDR3 is built from 15 residues. CDR1 is MNHEY, CDR2 SMNVEV, per germline (reference sequence).

The chain employs TRBV30 and TRBJ2-5; the match to TRBD2 covers 8 bases. This CDR3 region has 15 residues. CDR1 is GTSNPN and CDR2 is SVGIG in the germline V gene (reference sequence). V dropped 6 bases and J dropped 0; count of bases not matched to a gene: 9. This CDR3 is CACPAGEGDQETQYF. The DNA for the CDR3 is TGTGCCTGTCCAGCGGGAGAGGGGGACCAAGAGACCCAGTACTTC.

The V and J genes are TRBV29-1 and TRBJ2-3; TRBD2 aligns across 14 bases. The length of the CDR3 is 14 residues. In germline, CDR1 is SQVTM, CDR2 ANQGSEA. V was clipped by 7 bases and J by 4 bases; unmatched bases: 4. Here the CDR3 DNA reads TGCAGCGGAGGGACTAGCGGGAGATCAGATACGCAGTATTTT. Residues: CSGGTSGRSDTQYF.

The chain carries TRBV4-3 and TRBJ2-2; TRBD1 agrees at 8 bases. Germline values: CDR1 LGHNA, CDR2 YSLEER. Trimming cost V 6 bases and J 0 bases; bases outside gene matches: 12. The CDR3 loop spans 18 amino acids. The CDR3 DNA sequence: TGCGCCAGCAGTCGGAACACAGGGGGTCCTTCGAACACCGGGGAGCTGTTTTTT. It specifies CASSRNTGGPSNTGELFF.

This clone was counted once. The gene calls are TRBV2 and TRBJ2-1, with D unclear. V was trimmed by 3 bases and J by 0 bases, leaving 9 bases between them. The germline CDR1 and CDR2 sequences are SNHLY and FYNNEI. There are 15 residues in the CDR3. The CDR3 is CASSDGGNSYNEQFF. As DNA, the CDR3 is TGTGCCAGCAGTGACGGTGGGAACTCCTACAATGAGCAGTTCTTC.

The genes are TRBV6-6 and TRBJ2-7; D might be TRBD1 (5 bases). Trimming removed 0 bases at V and 8 bases at J, with 14 bases between. CDR3 length: 14 residues. Germline CDR1 is MNHNY and CDR2 is SVGAGI (reference sequence). The CDR3 protein is CASSYSSTAEKQYF. DNA of the CDR3: TGTGCCAGCAGTTACTCGTCGACAGCCGAAAAGCAGTACTTC.

V is TRBV7-6 and J is TRBJ2-7, with D perhaps matching TRBD2 (6 bases). This CDR3 is built from 16 residues. Trimming left V 5 bases short and J 2 bases short, with 19 bases between. Germline CDR1 SGHVS, CDR2 FNYEAQ. CDR3 amino acids: CASSPGRGETAYEQYF. The CDR3 DNA sequence: TGTGCCAGCAGCCCGGGGCGCGGGGAGACGGCCTACGAGCAGTACTTC.

V and J are TRBV6-1 and TRBJ1-2; D might be TRBD1 (5 bases). Between the trimmed V and J ends, which lost 2 bases and 2 bases, there was a span of 9 bases. Germline V gene data show CDR1 as MNHNS and CDR2 as SASEGT. The CDR3 has 14 amino acids. The chain's CDR3 is CASSEWAGNYGYTF. The DNA for the CDR3 is TGTGCCAGCAGTGAATGGGCAGGGAACTATGGCTACACCTTC.

V and J are TRBV7-9 and TRBJ2-7, with TRBD2 identical over 10 bases. The junction had 5 bases not matched to a gene; V was cut back by 0 bases and J by 6 bases. The CDR3 spans 15 residues. Per the germline V gene, CDR1 is SEHNR and CDR2 is FQNEAQ (reference sequence). CDR3 sequence (DNA): TGTGCCAGCAGCTTAGCTGCTAGCGGGAGTTTCGAGCAGTACTTC. Protein: CASSLAASGSFEQYF.

V gene TRBV5-1 combines with J gene TRBJ2-7; perhaps TRBD2 as D (5 bases). V was shortened by 3 bases and J by 0 bases, with 13 bases between the two germline ends. The CDR3 length is 15 residues. Germline V CDR1 and CDR2: SGHRS, YFSETQ. Written as DNA, the CDR3 is TGCGCCAGCAGCTGGAATAGCGCCAGCTCCTACGAGCAGTACTTC. It codes for CASSWNSASSYEQYF.

This chain uses TRBV2 with TRBJ1-4; D gene uncertain. The CDR3 consists of 15 residues. V lost 3 bases to trimming and J lost 8 bases, with 16 bases between them. Germline V gene lookup returns CDR1 SNHLY and CDR2 FYNNEI. The DNA for the CDR3 is TGTGCCAGCAGTGACCACCGACCAACTCAAGAAAAACTGTTTTTT. It encodes CASSDHRPTQEKLFF. The complete variable domain, with remaining parts taken from reference TRBV2 and TRBJ1-4, reads EPEVTQTPSHQVTQMGQEVILRCVPISNHLYFYWYRQILGQKVEFLVSFYNNEISEKSEIFDDQFSVERPDGSNFTLKIRSTKLEDSAMYFCASSDHRPTQEKLFFGSGTQLSVL.